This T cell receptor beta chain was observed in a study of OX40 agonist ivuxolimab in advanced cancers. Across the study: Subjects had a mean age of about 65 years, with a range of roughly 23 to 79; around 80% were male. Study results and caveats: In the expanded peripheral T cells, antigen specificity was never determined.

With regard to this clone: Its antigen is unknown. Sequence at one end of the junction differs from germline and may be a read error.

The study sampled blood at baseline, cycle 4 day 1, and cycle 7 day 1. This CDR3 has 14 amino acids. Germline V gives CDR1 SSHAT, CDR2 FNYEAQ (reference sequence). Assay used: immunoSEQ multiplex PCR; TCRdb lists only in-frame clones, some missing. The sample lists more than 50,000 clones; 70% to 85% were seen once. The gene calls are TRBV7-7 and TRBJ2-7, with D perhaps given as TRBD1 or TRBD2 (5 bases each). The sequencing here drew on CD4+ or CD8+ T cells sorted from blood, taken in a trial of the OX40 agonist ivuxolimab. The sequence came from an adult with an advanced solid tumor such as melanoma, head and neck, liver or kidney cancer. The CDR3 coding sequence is TGTGCTAGCAGCCCGGGGCTAGCCAGCTACGAGCAGTACTTC. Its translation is CASSPGLASYEQYF.